This is a list of T cell receptor beta chains from one sample in a study of OX40 agonist ivuxolimab in advanced cancers. TCRdb's copy holds only in-frame clones and misses some; the assay was immunoSEQ multiplex PCR. The sample holds roughly 48,000 clones, 70% to 90% seen once. Sequenced material: CD4+ or CD8+ T cells sorted from blood, taken in a trial of the OX40 agonist ivuxolimab. The receptors here all came from an adult with an advanced solid tumor such as melanoma, head and neck, liver or kidney cancer. CDR3s include the opening cysteine and the closing phenylalanine or tryptophan. D genes are given only for firm matches. Clone sizes are given selectively: once, few, many, or a class where the clone is expanded.

j_call: TRBJ2-1
v_call: TRBV18
clone_size: .
d_call: .
cdr3_aa: CASSPTVSSYNEQFF
cdr3_nt: TGTGCCAGCTCACCAACGGTAAGCTCCTACAATGAGCAGTTCTTC

j_call: TRBJ1-4
v_call: TRBV7-9
clone_size: .
d_call: TRBD1
cdr3_aa: CARDNGTVVRGDEKLFF
cdr3_nt: TGTGCCAGGGATAACGGGACAGTCGTCAGAGGGGATGAAAAACTGTTTTTT

j_call: TRBJ2-1
v_call: TRBV7-2
clone_size: .
d_call: TRBD1
cdr3_aa: CASSWDSTYNEQFF
cdr3_nt: TGTGCCAGCAGCTGGGACAGCACCTACAATGAGCAGTTCTTC

j_call: TRBJ1-1
v_call: TRBV5-6
clone_size: .
d_call: .
cdr3_aa: CASVRQKVGGGTGNTEAFF
cdr3_nt: TGTGCCAGCGTTCGCCAAAAGGTTGGGGGCGGGACGGGGAACACTGAAGCTTTCTTT

j_call: TRBJ2-2
v_call: TRBV4-3
clone_size: .
d_call: .
cdr3_aa: CASSQVPGGGTGELFF
cdr3_nt: TGCGCCAGCAGCCAAGTCCCGGGGGGCGGGACCGGGGAGCTGTTTTTT

j_call: TRBJ1-4
v_call: TRBV5-4
clone_size: .
d_call: .
cdr3_aa: CASSWTDNEKLFF
cdr3_nt: TGTGCCAGCAGCTGGACAGATAATGAAAAACTGTTTTTT

j_call: TRBJ2-7
v_call: TRBV29-1
clone_size: .
d_call: .
cdr3_aa: CSVEWGYEQYF
cdr3_nt: TGCAGCGTTGAATGGGGGTACGAGCAGTACTTC

j_call: TRBJ2-1
v_call: TRBV7-2
clone_size: .
d_call: .
cdr3_aa: CASSFGNEQFF
cdr3_nt: TGTGCCAGCAGCTTCGGCAATGAGCAGTTCTTC

j_call: TRBJ1-2
v_call: TRBV28
clone_size: .
d_call: TRBD1
cdr3_aa: CASSGLVTDRDSNYGYTF
cdr3_nt: TGTGCCAGCAGTGGTCTAGTTACTGACAGGGACTCTAACTATGGCTACACCTTC

j_call: TRBJ1-4
v_call: TRBV28
clone_size: once
d_call: TRBD1
cdr3_aa: CASSLDRGETNEKLFF
cdr3_nt: TGTGCCAGCAGCTTGGACAGGGGTGAAACTAATGAAAAACTGTTTTTT

j_call: TRBJ2-1
v_call: TRBV5-4
clone_size: .
d_call: TRBD2
cdr3_aa: CATFTWGGYNEQFF
cdr3_nt: TGTGCCACCTTTACCTGGGGGGGGTACAATGAGCAGTTCTTC

j_call: TRBJ2-7
v_call: TRBV27
clone_size: .
d_call: .
cdr3_aa: CASSSGTPILEYF
cdr3_nt: TGTGCCAGCAGTTCCGGGACTCCCATACTGGAGTACTTC

j_call: TRBJ1-2
v_call: TRBV27
clone_size: .
d_call: .
cdr3_aa: CASSLSGGLANYGYTF
cdr3_nt: TGTGCCAGCAGTTTATCGGGCGGTTTAGCTAACTATGGCTACACCTTC

j_call: TRBJ1-5
v_call: TRBV2
clone_size: .
d_call: .
cdr3_aa: CASSKDLLPYSNQPQHF
cdr3_nt: TGTGCCAGCAGTAAGGACCTCCTCCCGTATAGCAATCAGCCCCAGCATTTT

j_call: TRBJ1-1
v_call: TRBV28
clone_size: .
d_call: .
cdr3_aa: CASSLRGWNTEAFF
cdr3_nt: TGTGCCAGCAGTTTGCGCGGGTGGAACACTGAAGCTTTCTTT

j_call: TRBJ2-7
v_call: TRBV28
clone_size: .
d_call: .
cdr3_aa: CASVPPRSRGYEQYF
cdr3_nt: TGTGCCAGCGTTCCACCTCGGTCCCGGGGGTACGAGCAGTACTTC

j_call: TRBJ2-7
v_call: TRBV27
clone_size: .
d_call: TRBD1
cdr3_aa: CASSFTGGRIYEQYF
cdr3_nt: TGTGCCAGCAGTTTTACAGGGGGCCGAATCTACGAGCAGTACTTC

j_call: TRBJ2-7
v_call: TRBV7-8
clone_size: .
d_call: .
cdr3_aa: CASSPLETVPSDEQYF
cdr3_nt: TGTGCCAGCAGCCCACTTGAAACAGTCCCATCCGACGAGCAGTACTTC

j_call: TRBJ2-1
v_call: TRBV7-7
clone_size: .
d_call: .
cdr3_aa: CASSLGQTNEQFF
cdr3_nt: TGTGCCAGCAGCTTAGGGCAGACCAATGAGCAGTTCTTC

j_call: TRBJ2-2
v_call: TRBV4-2
clone_size: .
d_call: .
cdr3_aa: CASSQEGSTGELFF
cdr3_nt: TGTGCCAGCAGCCAAGAGGGGAGCACCGGGGAGCTGTTTTTT

j_call: TRBJ1-1
v_call: TRBV9
clone_size: .
d_call: .
cdr3_aa: CASSVVGPNTEAFF
cdr3_nt: TGTGCCAGCAGCGTAGTGGGGCCTAACACTGAAGCTTTCTTT

j_call: TRBJ2-5
v_call: TRBV7-2
clone_size: .
d_call: TRBD2
cdr3_aa: CASSPGVAGSQETQYF
cdr3_nt: TGTGCCAGCAGCCCGGGGGTAGCGGGGAGCCAAGAGACCCAGTACTTC

j_call: TRBJ2-7
v_call: TRBV9
clone_size: .
d_call: TRBD1
cdr3_aa: CASSVFRDSFYEQYF
cdr3_nt: TGTGCCAGCAGCGTATTTAGGGACAGCTTCTACGAGCAGTACTTC

j_call: TRBJ2-2
v_call: TRBV6-1
clone_size: .
d_call: TRBD1
cdr3_aa: CARGTGLTGELFF
cdr3_nt: TGTGCCAGGGGGACAGGGCTCACCGGGGAGCTGTTTTTT

j_call: TRBJ2-7
v_call: TRBV5-1
clone_size: .
d_call: TRBD1
cdr3_aa: CASSWSVDRGIYEQYF
cdr3_nt: TGCGCCAGCAGCTGGTCCGTAGACAGGGGTATCTACGAGCAGTACTTC

j_call: TRBJ1-1
v_call: TRBV28
clone_size: once
d_call: TRBD1
cdr3_aa: CASSLSAGTGGDTEAFF
cdr3_nt: TGTGCCAGCAGTTTATCCGCGGGGACAGGGGGTGACACTGAAGCTTTCTTT